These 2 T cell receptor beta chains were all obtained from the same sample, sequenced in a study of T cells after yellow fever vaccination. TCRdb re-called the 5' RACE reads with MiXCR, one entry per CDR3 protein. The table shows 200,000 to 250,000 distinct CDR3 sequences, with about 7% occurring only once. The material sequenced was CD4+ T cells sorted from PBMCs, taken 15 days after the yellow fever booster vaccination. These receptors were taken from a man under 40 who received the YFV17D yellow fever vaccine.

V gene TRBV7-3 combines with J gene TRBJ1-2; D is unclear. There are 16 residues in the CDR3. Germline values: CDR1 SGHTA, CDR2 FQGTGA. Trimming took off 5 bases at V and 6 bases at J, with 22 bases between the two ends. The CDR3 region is CASSKSSSLLGDGYTF. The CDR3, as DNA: TGTGCCAGCAGCAAATCGTCCAGCCTCCTAGGAGATGGCTACACCTTC.

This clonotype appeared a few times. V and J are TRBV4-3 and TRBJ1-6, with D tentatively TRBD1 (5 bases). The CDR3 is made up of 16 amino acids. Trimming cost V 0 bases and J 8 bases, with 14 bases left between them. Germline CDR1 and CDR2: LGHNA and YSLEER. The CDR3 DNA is TGCGCCAGCAGCCAAGAGGGACGTACAGCCCATTCACCCCTCCACTTT. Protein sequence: CASSQEGRTAHSPLHF.